This T cell receptor beta chain stems from a study of blood T cell repertoires in COVID-19. About the study: The samples span acute and convalescent COVID-19 from the United States, Italy and Spain. PBMCs, B-cell-depleted T cells, or T cells were the source of the cDNA or gDNA that made up the material.

In the original workflow: Quantification of nucleated cells was approximated via reference gene primer amplification. Profiling relied on immunoSEQ multiplex PCR, and the TCRdb table lists in-frame clones only, not all of them. Clone size and V and J calls were adopted from that table, with D and trimming inferred from the DNA. There are around 100,000 clones in the sample; approximately 88% occur only once, and approximately 4.5% lies in the top ten. Sample: peripheral blood. This receptor was obtained from a human donor in a cohort sampled during active COVID-19.

The CDR3 region has the DNA TGTGCCAGCAGCATACCGGGACAGGGGCCCACACCCCACAATGAGCAGTTCTTC. Translation gives CASSIPGQGPTPHNEQFF. The rearrangement uses TRBV9 and TRBJ2-1; 10 positions match TRBD1. V was clipped by 4 bases and J by 5 bases; unmatched bases: 15. The CDR3 loop spans 18 amino acids. Germline V CDR1 and CDR2: SGDLS, YYNGEE.